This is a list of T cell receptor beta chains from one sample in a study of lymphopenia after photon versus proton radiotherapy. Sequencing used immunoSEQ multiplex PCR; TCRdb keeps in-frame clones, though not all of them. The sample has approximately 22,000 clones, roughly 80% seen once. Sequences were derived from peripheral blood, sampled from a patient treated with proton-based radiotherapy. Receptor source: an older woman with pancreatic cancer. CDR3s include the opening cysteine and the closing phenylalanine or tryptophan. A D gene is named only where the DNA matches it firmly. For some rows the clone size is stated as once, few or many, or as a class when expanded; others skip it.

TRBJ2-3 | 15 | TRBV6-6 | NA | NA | TGTGCCAGCAGCCCCCTGCGGGGACCTACAGATACGCAGTATTTT | CASSPLRGPTDTQYF
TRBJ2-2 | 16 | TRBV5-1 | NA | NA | TGCGCCAGCAGCTTGGGCACCGCTCAGGGTACCGGGGAGCTGTTTTTT | CASSLGTAQGTGELFF
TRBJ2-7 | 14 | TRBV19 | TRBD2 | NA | TGTGCCAGTAGTATAACTAGCGGAACCTACGAGCAGTACTTC | CASSITSGTYEQYF
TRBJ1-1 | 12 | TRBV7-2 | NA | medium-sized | TGTGCCAGCAGCTTTGGGGGCCCCGAAGCTTTCTTT | CASSFGGPEAFF
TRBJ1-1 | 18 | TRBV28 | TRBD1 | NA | TGTGCCAGCAGTCCGAGATACTACAGACAGGGGCTGAACACTGAAGCTTTCTTT | CASSPRYYRQGLNTEAFF
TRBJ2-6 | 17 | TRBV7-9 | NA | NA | TGTGCCAGCAGCTTAAGCTCCGGACTCTCTGGGGCCAACGTCCTGACTTTC | CASSLSSGLSGANVLTF
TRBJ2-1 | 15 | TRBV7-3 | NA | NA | TGTGCCAGCAGCTTTACACGGATCTCCTACAATGAGCAGTTCTTC | CASSFTRISYNEQFF
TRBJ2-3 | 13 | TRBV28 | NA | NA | TGTGCCAGCAGCGGGAGACCCACAGATACGCAGTATTTT | CASSGRPTDTQYF
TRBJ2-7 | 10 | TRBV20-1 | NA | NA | TGCAGCGCCAGAGCCTACGAGCAGTACTTC | CSARAYEQYF
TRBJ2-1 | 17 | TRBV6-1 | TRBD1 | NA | TGTGCCAGCAGTGAACAGGGGGCAACGGTTTTAGGGGATGAGCAGTTCTTC | CASSEQGATVLGDEQFF
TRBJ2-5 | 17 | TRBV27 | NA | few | TGTGCCAGCATGGAAGTATTTGGATCCCTAATGGGGGAGACCCAGTACTTC | CASMEVFGSLMGETQYF
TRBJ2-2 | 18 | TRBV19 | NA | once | TGTGCCAGTAGTATAGATCTAGATGGCGGGGCGAACACCGGGGAGCTGTTTTTT | CASSIDLDGGANTGELFF
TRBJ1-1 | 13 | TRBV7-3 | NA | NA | TGTGCCAGCAGCTCATACACTGACACTGAAGCTTTCTTT | CASSSYTDTEAFF
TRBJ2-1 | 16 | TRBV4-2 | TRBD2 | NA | TGTGCCAGCAGCTTAGAGTCCAGCGGGAGGCCCTATGAGCAGTTCTTC | CASSLESSGRPYEQFF
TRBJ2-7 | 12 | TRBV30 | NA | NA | TGTACCTGGCAGGGAGACTCCTACGAGCAGTACTTC | CTWQGDSYEQYF
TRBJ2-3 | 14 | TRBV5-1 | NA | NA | TGCGCCAGCAGCTTGGCGGAGATCACAGATACGCAGTATTTT | CASSLAEITDTQYF
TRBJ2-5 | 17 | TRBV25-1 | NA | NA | TGTGCCAGCAGTGTCCCCACCGGGGCAGGGCTTCGAGAGACCCAGTACTTC | CASSVPTGAGLRETQYF
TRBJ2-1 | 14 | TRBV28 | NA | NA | TGTGCCAGCAGTTTAGAGGTAGCGTCGGGCGAGCAGTTCTTC | CASSLEVASGEQFF
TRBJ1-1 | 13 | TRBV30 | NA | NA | TGTGCCTGGACCAGGACAGTCAACACTGAAGCTTTCTTT | CAWTRTVNTEAFF
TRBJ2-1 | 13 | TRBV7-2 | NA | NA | TGTGCCAGCAGCACCCGAACAAACAATGAGCAGTTCTTC | CASSTRTNNEQFF
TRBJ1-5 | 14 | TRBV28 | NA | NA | TGTGCCAGCAGTTTCGCAGGTAGCAATCAGCCCCAGCATTTT | CASSFAGSNQPQHF
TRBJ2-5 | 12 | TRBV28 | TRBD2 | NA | TGTGCCAGCACTAGGACAGCGGGGGCCCAGTACTTC | CASTRTAGAQYF
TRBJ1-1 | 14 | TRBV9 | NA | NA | TGTGCCAGCAGCGTAGTCTTGTGGGGGGCTGAAGCTTTCTTT | CASSVVLWGAEAFF
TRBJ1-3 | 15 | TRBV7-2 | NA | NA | TGTGCCAGCAGCTTGGCGGCGGACTCTGGAAACACCATATATTTT | CASSLAADSGNTIYF
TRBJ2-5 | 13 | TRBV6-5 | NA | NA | TGTGCCAGCAGTGGGGTCGGAGCGGAGACCCAGTACTTC | CASSGVGAETQYF
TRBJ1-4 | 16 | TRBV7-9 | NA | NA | TGTGCCAGCAGCTTTAACTTGGCAGGGTCTAATGAAAAACTGTTTTTT | CASSFNLAGSNEKLFF
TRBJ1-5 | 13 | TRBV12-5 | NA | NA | TGTGCTAGTGGTTTAGGGGTAAATCAGCCCCAGCATTTT | CASGLGVNQPQHF
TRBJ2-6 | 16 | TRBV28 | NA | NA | TGTGCCAGCAGGTCGACCGGGGACCCTGGGGCCAACGTCCTGACTTTC | CASRSTGDPGANVLTF
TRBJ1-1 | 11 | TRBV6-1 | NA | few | TGTGCCAGCAAAGAGAACACTGAAGCTTTCTTT | CASKENTEAFF
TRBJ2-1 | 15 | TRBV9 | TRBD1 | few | TGTGCCAGCAGCGACGGGACAGGGTACTACAATGAGCAGTTCTTC | CASSDGTGYYNEQFF
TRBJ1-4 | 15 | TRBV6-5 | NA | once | TGTGCCAGCAGTTACCGGCAGGCAACTAATGAAAAACTGTTTTTT | CASSYRQATNEKLFF
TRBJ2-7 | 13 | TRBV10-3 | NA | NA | TGTGCCATCACCCGCGGGCCATCCTACGAGCAGTACTTC | CAITRGPSYEQYF
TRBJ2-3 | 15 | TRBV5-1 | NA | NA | TGCGCCAGCAGCTTGGTGGGGGCTAGCACAGATACGCAGTATTTT | CASSLVGASTDTQYF
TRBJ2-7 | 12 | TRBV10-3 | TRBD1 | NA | TGTGCCATAGCCGGACAGGGGCGCGAGCAGTACTTC | CAIAGQGREQYF
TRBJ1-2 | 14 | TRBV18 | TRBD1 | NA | TGTGCCAGCTCACCCGACAGGGGGCAAGGTGGCTACACCTTC | CASSPDRGQGGYTF
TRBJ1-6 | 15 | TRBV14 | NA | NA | TGTGCCAGCAGCCTTAGTCCCTTGGGTCATTCACCCCTCCACTTT | CASSLSPLGHSPLHF
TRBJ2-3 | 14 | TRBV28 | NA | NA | TGTGCCAGCAGTTTTGAGGGCAGGACCGATACGCAGTATTTT | CASSFEGRTDTQYF
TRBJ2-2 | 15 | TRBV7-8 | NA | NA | TGTGCCAGCAGCTTAGATGGTCTAGCGAGCGGGGAGCTGTTTTTT | CASSLDGLASGELFF
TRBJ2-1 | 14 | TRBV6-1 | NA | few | TGTGCCACACTAACCGGGGCAGGGTACAATGAGCAGTTCTTC | CATLTGAGYNEQFF
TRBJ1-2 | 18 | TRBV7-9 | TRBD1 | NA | TGTGCCAGCAGCCCCAGGCCCGGGACAGGGGGCCCCAGATATGGCTACACCTTC | CASSPRPGTGGPRYGYTF
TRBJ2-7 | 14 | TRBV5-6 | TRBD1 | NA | TGTGCCAGCAGCTTGTCCGGGACAGACTACGAGCAGTACTTC | CASSLSGTDYEQYF
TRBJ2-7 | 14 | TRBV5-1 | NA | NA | TGCGCCAGCAGAATAGGGACCAGCTCCTACGAGCAGTACTTC | CASRIGTSSYEQYF
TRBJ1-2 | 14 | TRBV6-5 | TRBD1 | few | TGTGCCAGCAGTGAGTGGACAGGGGGTAATGGCTACACCTTC | CASSEWTGGNGYTF
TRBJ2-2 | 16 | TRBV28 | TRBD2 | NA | TGTGCCAGCAGTTCAGGACTAGCGGGAGAGGTCGGGGAGCTGTTTTTT | CASSSGLAGEVGELFF
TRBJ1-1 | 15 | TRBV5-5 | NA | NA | TGTGCCAGCAGCTTGTTTTCGGGGGAAGGGACTGAAGCTTTCTTT | CASSLFSGEGTEAFF
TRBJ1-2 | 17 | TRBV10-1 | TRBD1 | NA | TGCGCCAGCAGTGAAACCTGGCAGGGGGTACTGAACTATGGCTACACCTTC | CASSETWQGVLNYGYTF
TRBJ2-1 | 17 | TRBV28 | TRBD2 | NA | TGTGCCAGCACGGGGACTAGCGGGAGGGGGGTATACAATGAGCAGTTCTTC | CASTGTSGRGVYNEQFF
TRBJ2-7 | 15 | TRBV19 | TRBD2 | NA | TGTGCCAGTAGTCCTCAGCGGGAGACCCGATACGAGCAGTACTTC | CASSPQRETRYEQYF
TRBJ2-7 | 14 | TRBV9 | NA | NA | TGTGCCAGCAGCGTAGATCGCGGGGCCTACGAGCAGTACTTC | CASSVDRGAYEQYF
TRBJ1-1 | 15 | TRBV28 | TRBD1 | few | TGTGCCAGCAGTCGACAGGGGGCCGTGAACACTGAAGCTTTCTTT | CASSRQGAVNTEAFF
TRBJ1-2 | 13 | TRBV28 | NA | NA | TGTGCCACCTGTCTCGACAGGTTCTATGGCTACACCTTC | CATCLDRFYGYTF
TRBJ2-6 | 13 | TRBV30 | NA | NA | TGTGCCTGGAGGGTGGCTGGGGCCAACGTCCTGACTTTC | CAWRVAGANVLTF
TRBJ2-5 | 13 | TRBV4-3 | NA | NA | TGCGCCAGCAGCCAAGGGGAACTGGAGACCCAGTACTTC | CASSQGELETQYF
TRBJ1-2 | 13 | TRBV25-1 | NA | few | TGTGCCAGCAGTGAGGAGGATAACTATGGCTACACCTTC | CASSEEDNYGYTF